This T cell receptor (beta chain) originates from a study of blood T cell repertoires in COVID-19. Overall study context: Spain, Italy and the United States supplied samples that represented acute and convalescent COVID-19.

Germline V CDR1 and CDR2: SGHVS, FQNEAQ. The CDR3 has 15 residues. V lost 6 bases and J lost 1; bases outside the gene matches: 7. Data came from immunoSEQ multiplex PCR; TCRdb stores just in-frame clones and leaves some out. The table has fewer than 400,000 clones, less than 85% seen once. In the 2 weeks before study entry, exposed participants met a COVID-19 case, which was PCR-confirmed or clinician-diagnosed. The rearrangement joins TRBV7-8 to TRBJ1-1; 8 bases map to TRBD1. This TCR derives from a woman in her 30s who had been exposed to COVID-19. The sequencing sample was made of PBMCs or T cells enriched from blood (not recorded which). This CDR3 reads CASRTGVTWNTEAFF. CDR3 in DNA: TGTGCCAGCAGGACAGGGGTCACTTGGAACACTGAAGCTTTCTTT.